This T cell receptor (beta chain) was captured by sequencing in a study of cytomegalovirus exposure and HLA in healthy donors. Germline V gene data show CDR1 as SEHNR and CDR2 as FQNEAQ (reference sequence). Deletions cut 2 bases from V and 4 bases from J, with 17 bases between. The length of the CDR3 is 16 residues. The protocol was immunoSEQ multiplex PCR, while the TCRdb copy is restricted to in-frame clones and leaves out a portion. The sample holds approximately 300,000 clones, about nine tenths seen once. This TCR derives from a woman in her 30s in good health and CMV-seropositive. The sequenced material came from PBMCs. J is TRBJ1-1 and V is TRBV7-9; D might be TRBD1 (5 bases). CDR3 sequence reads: CASSLRGSGVGTEAFF. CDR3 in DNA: TGTGCCAGCAGCTTAAGGGGATCTGGGGTTGGCACTGAAGCTTTCTTT.